The 10 T cell receptor beta chains below all came from one sample that was sequenced in a study of blood T cell repertoires in COVID-19. Using immunoSEQ multiplex PCR, the repertoire was profiled, and TCRdb retains in-frame clones only, with some absent. The sample comprises over 8,500 clones, 75% to 90% of which are singletons, and roughly 4.4% rests with the top ten. The sequencing input was peripheral blood. These receptor sequences come from a human donor in a cohort sampled during active COVID-19.

V usage is TRBV5-4 and J usage is TRBJ2-5, with 9 positions matching TRBD1. CDR1 and CDR2 from the germline V gene are SGHNT and YYREEE (reference sequence). After removal of 4 bases from V and 7 bases from J, the junction contained 5 bases not matched to a gene. The length of the CDR3 is 13 residues. CDR3 DNA sequence: TGTGCCAGCAGCACCGGACAGGGGTTGACCCAGTACTTC. Encoded protein: CASSTGQGLTQYF.

V gene TRBV3-1 (or the pseudogene TRBV3-2) combines with J gene TRBJ1-4; the D gene is possibly TRBD1 (6 bases). The CDR3 contains 16 residues. The ends were cut back, 3 bases at V and 6 bases at J, with 17 bases in the middle. Germline V lookup: CDR1 LGHDT, CDR2 YNNKEL (reference sequence). For the CDR3, the DNA is TGTGCCAGCAGCCACCGAAAGGGGGGGACGGATGAAAAACTGTTTTTT. It specifies CASSHRKGGTDEKLFF.

This chain joins TRBV10-1 and TRBJ2-1; 7 bases align to TRBD1. Germline CDR1 is WNHNN and CDR2 is SYGVQD (reference sequence). With V trimmed by 7 bases and J by 7 bases, 16 bases remained unmatched. The CDR3 runs to 16 residues. The CDR3 loop reads CASTARVKGARNEQFF. The CDR3 DNA reads as TGCGCCAGCACCGCGAGGGTTAAGGGGGCGCGGAATGAGCAGTTCTTC.

CDR3 coding DNA: TGTGCCAGCAGTTTATACGGGGGAGGCGCTGAAGCTTTCTTT. Its translation is CASSLYGGGAEAFF. The chain combines TRBV28 with TRBJ1-1; TRBD1 is a possible D gene (5 bases). Germline CDR1 reads MDHEN; CDR2 reads SYDVKM. Trimming removed 1 base from V and 6 bases from J, with 12 bases in between. The CDR3 consists of 14 residues. The whole variable domain, filled in from reference TRBV28 and TRBJ1-1, reads DVKVTQSSRYLVKRTGEKVFLECVQDMDHENMFWYRQDPGLGLRLIYFSYDVKMKEKGDIPEGYSVSREKKERFSLILESASTNQTSMYLCASSLYGGGAEAFFGQGTRLTVV.

The CDR3 loop reads CASSHSLAPYEQYF. In DNA form, the CDR3 reads TGTGCCAGCAGCCACAGCCTAGCGCCCTACGAGCAGTACTTC. V usage is TRBV3-1 (or the pseudogene TRBV3-2) and J usage is TRBJ2-7; a weak D match, TRBD2 (6 bases). The CDR3 is 14 amino acids. CDR1 LGHDT and CDR2 YNNKEL come from the germline V gene (reference sequence). Trimming took 3 bases from V and 2 from J, leaving 11 bases between them.

Only one count was recorded for this clone. V gene TRBV6-5 combines with J gene TRBJ1-5; weak D call: TRBD1 (6 bases). The CDR3 runs to 12 residues. The germline V gene has CDR1 MNHEY and CDR2 SVGAGI. Deletions cut 7 bases from V and 6 bases from J, with 10 bases between. The CDR3 region is CASTGQIQPQHF. CDR3 nucleotide sequence: TGTGCCAGCACTGGACAGATTCAGCCCCAGCATTTT.

V is TRBV18 and J is TRBJ2-5; maybe TRBD2 (5 bases). In germline, CDR1 is KGHSH, CDR2 LQKENI. The V gene lost 0 bases and the J gene lost 10 bases, with 12 bases spanning the gap. There are 13 residues in the CDR3. The CDR3 bases are TGTGCCAGCTCACCACCGACATTGAGGGACCAGTACTTC. Translation: CASSPPTLRDQYF.

The V and J genes are TRBV27 and TRBJ2-1; 16 nucleotides match TRBD2. After removal of 5 bases from V and 8 bases from J, the junction contained 9 bases not matched to a gene. The CDR3 runs 17 residues. The germline CDR1 and CDR2 sequences are MNHEY and SMNVEV (reference sequence). The CDR3: CASSRSGTSGRGDEQFF. The CDR3 region has the DNA TGTGCCAGCAGTCGCTCCGGGACTAGCGGGAGGGGGGATGAGCAGTTCTTC.

This sequence joins TRBV14 and TRBJ2-1, with D possibly being TRBD2 (6 bases). The CDR3 totals 11 residues. V was shortened by 3 bases and J by 14 bases, with 11 bases between the two germline ends. Germline V gives CDR1 SGHDN, CDR2 FVKESK. CDR3 residues: CASSQGGNEFF. The CDR3 bases are TGTGCCAGCAGCCAGGGCGGGAACGAGTTCTTC.

The J gene is TRBJ2-1, the V gene TRBV11-2, with D possibly being TRBD2 (5 bases). The germline V gene has CDR1 SGHAT and CDR2 FQNNGV. The length of the CDR3 is 18 residues. V gave up 5 bases and J gave up 4 bases, with 24 bases separating them. The CDR3 is CASSRPQSPGKRYNEQFF. CDR3 sequence (DNA): TGTGCCAGCAGCCGCCCCCAAAGCCCCGGGAAACGATACAATGAGCAGTTCTTC.